What follows describes a single TCR beta chain. The antigen is not known. At one boundary the junction diverges from the germline segment, which might be a read error. This record belongs to a study of T cell responses to AZD1222 COVID-19 vaccine. Overall study findings and caveats: Dominant at 160-218 and 743-854, vaccine-associated CD4 TCRs also spanned spike. Sampling captured repertoires only after the peak T cell response. Elevations in Spike-specific TCR breadth and depth followed administration of two AZD1222 doses. Reportedly, nearly half the spike-specific TCRs target unmutated variant regions.

Looked up from germline, CDR1 is SSHAT and CDR2 is FNYEAQ (reference sequence). This CDR3 is 16 amino acids long. Method: immunoSEQ multiplex PCR; TCRdb's copy keeps in-frame clones and lacks some. The table has 160,000 or so clones, 85% to 90% seen once. The starting material was peripheral blood, obtained on day 0 of AZD1222 vaccination. The rearrangement links TRBV7-7 to TRBJ2-1; TRBD2 matches 14 bases. This receptor was identified in an adult in good health. The CDR3, as DNA: TGTGCTAGCAGCTTAGACGGACTAGCGGGAGGAGATGAGCAGTTCTTC. Its protein product is CASSLDGLAGGDEQFF.